Listed below are T cell receptor beta chains from one sample, sequenced in a study of vaccination effects on CD4 cells after COVID-19. Data came from immunoSEQ multiplex PCR; TCRdb stores just in-frame clones and leaves some out. The sample has about 40,000 clones, more than 65% seen once. These receptors have no known antigen. Sequenced material: CD4+ T cells from PBMCs cultured without peptide, taken after COVID-19 vaccination. The receptor source for this set is a human donor who received a COVID-19 vaccine. Both conserved end residues are part of each CDR3. The D gene is left open where the match is weak. Size is stated for part of the rows, as once, few or many counts, or as a class when the clone is expanded.

length	V	size	D	J	CDR3	DNA
14	TRBV4-1	-	-	TRBJ2-5	CASSQQVHQETQYF	TGCGCCAGCAGCCAACAGGTACATCAAGAGACCCAGTACTTC
15	TRBV5-4	few	TRBD1	TRBJ1-1	CASSYTGGTQTEAFF	TGTGCCAGCAGTTATACAGGGGGGACTCAAACTGAAGCTTTCTTT
11	TRBV20-1	-	-	TRBJ2-7	CSAADSYEQYF	TGCAGTGCCGCTGACTCCTACGAGCAGTACTTC
13	TRBV30	-	-	TRBJ1-4	CAGTGPLNEKLFF	TGTGCCGGAACAGGGCCTCTTAATGAAAAACTGTTTTTT
14	TRBV5-1	once	-	TRBJ2-7	CASSLGQAIYEQYF	TGCGCCAGCAGCTTGGGACAGGCGATCTACGAGCAGTACTTC
14	TRBV11-1	-	TRBD2	TRBJ2-1	CASSLGEGFNEQFF	TGTGCCAGCAGCTTAGGGGAGGGATTTAATGAGCAGTTCTTC
11	TRBV7-9	-	-	TRBJ2-2	CASSLAGELFF	TGTGCCAGCAGCTTGGCCGGGGAGCTGTTTTTT
14	TRBV2	-	TRBD1	TRBJ2-7	CATTGTGGYNEQYF	TGTGCCACAACCGGGACAGGGGGCTATAACGAGCAGTACTTC
16	TRBV7-7	few	TRBD1	TRBJ2-2	CASSLFTGQEVGELFF	TGTGCCAGCAGCCTCTTTACCGGACAGGAGGTCGGGGAGCTGTTTTTT
13	TRBV6-6	-	-	TRBJ1-2	CASTLPGRHGYTF	TGTGCCAGCACCTTACCGGGACGACATGGCTACACCTTC
13	TRBV19	-	TRBD1	TRBJ1-5	CASSTRGNQPQHF	TGTGCCAGTAGTACCAGGGGGAATCAGCCCCAGCATTTT
12	TRBV2	few	-	TRBJ2-7	CASSELSYEQYF	TGTGCCAGCAGTGAACTTAGCTACGAGCAGTACTTC
14	TRBV5-6	-	-	TRBJ1-2	CASSLAGQPYGYTF	TGTGCCAGCAGCTTGGCCGGGCAACCCTATGGCTACACCTTC
19	TRBV13	-	-	TRBJ2-7	CASSFANRGHRRQSYEQYF	TGTGCCAGCAGCTTCGCGAACCGGGGCCACCGTCGCCAATCCTACGAGCAGTACTTC
18	TRBV4-1	few	TRBD1	TRBJ2-7	CASSQGAVPQGGIYEQYF	TGCGCCAGCAGCCAAGGGGCGGTCCCACAGGGGGGCATCTACGAGCAGTACTTC
16	TRBV5-1	-	-	TRBJ2-2	CASSFYGPMNTGELFF	TGCGCCAGCAGCTTCTATGGACCGATGAACACCGGGGAGCTGTTTTTT
15	TRBV6-5	few	-	TRBJ2-7	CASSRFGGDTYEQYF	TGTGCCAGCAGTCGTTTTGGCGGGGATACCTACGAGCAGTACTTC
16	TRBV5-1	-	TRBD2	TRBJ2-7	CASSPGTSGLSYEQYF	TGCGCCAGCAGTCCCGGGACTAGCGGATTATCCTACGAGCAGTACTTC
16	TRBV7-2	-	TRBD2	TRBJ2-3	CASSLVGWGGTDTQYF	TGTGCCAGCAGCTTAGTCGGCTGGGGAGGGACAGATACGCAGTATTTT
14	TRBV30	few	-	TRBJ2-7	CAWSGGGNSYEQYF	TGTGCCTGGAGTGGAGGGGGGAACTCCTACGAGCAGTACTTC
15	TRBV5-6	-	-	TRBJ1-1	CASSPNYRVHTEAFF	TGTGCCAGCAGCCCGAATTACAGGGTGCACACTGAAGCTTTCTTT
16	TRBV5-4	-	-	TRBJ2-5	CATWDPRGGTQETQYF	TGTGCCACATGGGACCCCAGGGGCGGAACCCAAGAGACCCAGTACTTC
14	TRBV3-1/TRBV3-2	-	-	TRBJ1-2	CASSQVPHRHGYTF	TGTGCCAGCAGCCAAGTGCCCCACCGCCATGGCTACACCTTC
17	TRBV6-6	-	TRBD2	TRBJ2-2	CASSRDAGGTYTGELFF	TGTGCCAGCAGTCGGGACGCGGGGGGGACGTACACCGGGGAGCTGTTTTTT
14	TRBV3-1/TRBV3-2	few	TRBD1	TRBJ2-2	CASSGRQGAGELFF	TGTGCCAGCAGCGGAAGACAGGGGGCCGGGGAGCTGTTTTTT
14	TRBV29-1	-	-	TRBJ2-2	CTIGPGTDTGELFF	TGCACCATTGGCCCCGGGACGGACACCGGGGAGCTGTTTTTT